This T cell receptor beta chain was identified during a study of Ad26.COV2.S vaccination and SARS-CoV-2 variants. Stated treatment: 15 to 20 received Ad26.COV2.S at low or high dose, single or two shots; about 5 received placebo; per-sample allocation not given. At day 63 after the first vaccine or placebo injection, samples were drawn. The CDR3 runs 12 residues. V lost 5 bases, J lost 11 bases, and 10 bases lay in between. Germline values: CDR1 MDHEN, CDR2 SYDVKM. Sequencing was performed with immunoSEQ multiplex PCR; in TCRdb, only in-frame clones are kept and a portion is missing. There are roughly 500,000 clones in the sample; 87% occur only once, and 9.5% to 15% lies in the top ten.

This material consisted of peripheral blood, taken in a trial of Ad26.COV2.S vaccine versus placebo. This chain joins TRBV28 and TRBJ1-6; D remains ambiguous. This clonotype was obtained from a person between 18 and 60 years old who received the Ad26.COV2.S COVID-19 vaccine or a placebo. The CDR3 protein is CASSLRGAPLHF. CDR3 sequence (DNA): TGTGCCAGCAGTCTCCGGGGAGCACCCCTCCACTTT.